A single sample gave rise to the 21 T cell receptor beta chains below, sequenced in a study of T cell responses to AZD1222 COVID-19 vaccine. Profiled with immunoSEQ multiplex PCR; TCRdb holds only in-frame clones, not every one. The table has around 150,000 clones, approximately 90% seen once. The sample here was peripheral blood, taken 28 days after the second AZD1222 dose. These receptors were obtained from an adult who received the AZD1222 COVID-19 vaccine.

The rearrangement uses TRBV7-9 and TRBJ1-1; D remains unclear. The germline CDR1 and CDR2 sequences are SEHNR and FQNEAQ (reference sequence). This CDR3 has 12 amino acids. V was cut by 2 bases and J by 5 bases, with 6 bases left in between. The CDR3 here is CASSLSLTEAFF. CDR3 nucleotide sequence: TGTGCCAGCAGCTTATCCCTTACTGAAGCTTTCTTT.

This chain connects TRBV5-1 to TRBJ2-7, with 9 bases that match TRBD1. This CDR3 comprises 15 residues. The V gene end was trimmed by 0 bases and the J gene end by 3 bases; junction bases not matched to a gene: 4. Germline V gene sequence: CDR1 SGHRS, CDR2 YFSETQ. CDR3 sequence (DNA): TGCGCCAGCAGCTTGGTTACAGGGGGCGGCTACGAGCAGTACTTC. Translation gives CASSLVTGGGYEQYF.

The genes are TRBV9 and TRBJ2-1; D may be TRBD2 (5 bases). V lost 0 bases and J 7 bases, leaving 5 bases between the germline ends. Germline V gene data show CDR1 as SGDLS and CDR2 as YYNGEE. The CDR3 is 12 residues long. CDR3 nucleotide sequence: TGTGCCAGCAGCGTAGCGGGGAATGAGCAGTTCTTC. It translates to CASSVAGNEQFF.

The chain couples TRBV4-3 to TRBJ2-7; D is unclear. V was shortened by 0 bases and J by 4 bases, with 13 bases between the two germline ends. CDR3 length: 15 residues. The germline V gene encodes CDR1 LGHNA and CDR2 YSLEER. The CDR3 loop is CASSQDNGLSYEQYF. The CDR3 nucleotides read TGCGCCAGCAGCCAAGATAACGGCCTCTCATACGAGCAGTACTTC.

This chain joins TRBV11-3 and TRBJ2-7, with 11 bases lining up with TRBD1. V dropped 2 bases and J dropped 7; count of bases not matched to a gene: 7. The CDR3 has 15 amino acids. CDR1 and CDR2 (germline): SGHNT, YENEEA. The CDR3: CASSLLGQGASEQYF. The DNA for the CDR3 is TGTGCCAGCAGCTTACTTGGACAGGGGGCGTCGGAGCAGTACTTC.

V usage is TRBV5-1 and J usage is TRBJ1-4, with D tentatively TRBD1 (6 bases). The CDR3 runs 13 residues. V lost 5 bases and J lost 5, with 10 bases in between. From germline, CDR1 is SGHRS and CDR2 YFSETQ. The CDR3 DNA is TGCGCCAGCAGTGCCGGGACAAATGAAAAACTGTTTTTT. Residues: CASSAGTNEKLFF.

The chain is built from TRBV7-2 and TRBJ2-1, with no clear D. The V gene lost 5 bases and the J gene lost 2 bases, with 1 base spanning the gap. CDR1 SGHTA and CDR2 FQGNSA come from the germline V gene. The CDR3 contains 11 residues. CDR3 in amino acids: CASSPYNEQFF. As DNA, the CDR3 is TGTGCCAGCAGCCCCTACAATGAGCAGTTCTTC.

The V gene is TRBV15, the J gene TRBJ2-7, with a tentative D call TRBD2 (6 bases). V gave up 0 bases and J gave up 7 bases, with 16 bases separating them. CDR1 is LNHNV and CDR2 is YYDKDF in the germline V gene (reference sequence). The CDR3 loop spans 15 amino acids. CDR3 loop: CATSRDYGGPGEQYF. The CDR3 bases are TGTGCCACCAGCAGAGATTACGGGGGTCCGGGGGAGCAGTACTTC.

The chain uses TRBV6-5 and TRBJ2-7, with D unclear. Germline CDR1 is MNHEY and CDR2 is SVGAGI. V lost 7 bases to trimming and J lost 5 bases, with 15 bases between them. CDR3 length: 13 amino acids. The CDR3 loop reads CASTNTSTNEQYF. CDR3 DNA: TGTGCCAGCACCAACACCAGCACAAACGAGCAGTACTTC.

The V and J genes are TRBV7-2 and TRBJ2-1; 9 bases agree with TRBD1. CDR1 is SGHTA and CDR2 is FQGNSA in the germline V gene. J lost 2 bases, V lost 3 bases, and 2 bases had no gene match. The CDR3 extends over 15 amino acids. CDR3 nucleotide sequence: TGTGCCAGCAGCTTCGACAGGGGGACCTACAATGAGCAGTTCTTC. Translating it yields CASSFDRGTYNEQFF.

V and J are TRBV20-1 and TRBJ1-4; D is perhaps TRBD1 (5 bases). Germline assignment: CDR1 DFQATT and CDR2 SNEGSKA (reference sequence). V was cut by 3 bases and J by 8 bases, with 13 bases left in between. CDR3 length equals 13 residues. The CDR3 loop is CSASLPREEKLFF. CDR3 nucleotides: TGCAGTGCTAGTCTCCCCAGGGAGGAAAAACTGTTTTTT.

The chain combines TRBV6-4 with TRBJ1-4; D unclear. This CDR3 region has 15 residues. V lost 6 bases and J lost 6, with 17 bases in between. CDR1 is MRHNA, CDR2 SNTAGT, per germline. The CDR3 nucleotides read TGTGCCAGCAGCGAATCCCGGGCCGAGCATGAAAAACTGTTTTTT. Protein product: CASSESRAEHEKLFF.

CDR3 region: CASSTVRSHGNEKLFF. CDR3 sequence (DNA): TGTGCCAGTAGTACCGTGAGGTCCCACGGGAATGAAAAACTGTTTTTT. V gene TRBV19 combines with J gene TRBJ1-4; no firm D call. Trimming took 4 bases from V and 5 from J, leaving 17 bases between them. Germline V gives CDR1 LNHDA, CDR2 SQIVND (reference sequence). The CDR3 loop spans 16 amino acids.

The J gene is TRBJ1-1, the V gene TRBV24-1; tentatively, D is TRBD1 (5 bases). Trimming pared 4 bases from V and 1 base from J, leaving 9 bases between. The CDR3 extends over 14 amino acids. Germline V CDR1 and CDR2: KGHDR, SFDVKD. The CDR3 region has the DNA TGTGCCACCAGTGACGACGGGGCGAACACTGAAGCTTTCTTT. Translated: CATSDDGANTEAFF.

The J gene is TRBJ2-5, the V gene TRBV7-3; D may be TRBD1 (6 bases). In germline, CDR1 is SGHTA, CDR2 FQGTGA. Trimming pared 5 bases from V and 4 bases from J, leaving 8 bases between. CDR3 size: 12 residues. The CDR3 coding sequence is TGTGCCAGCAGCCTGGACAGAGAGACCCAGTACTTC. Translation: CASSLDRETQYF. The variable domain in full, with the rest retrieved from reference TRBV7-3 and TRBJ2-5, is GAGVSQTPSNKVTEKGKYVELRCDPISGHTALYWYRQSLGQGPEFLIYFQGTGAADDSGLPNDRFFAVRPEGSVSTLKIQRTERGDSAVYLCASSLDRETQYFGPGTRLLVL.

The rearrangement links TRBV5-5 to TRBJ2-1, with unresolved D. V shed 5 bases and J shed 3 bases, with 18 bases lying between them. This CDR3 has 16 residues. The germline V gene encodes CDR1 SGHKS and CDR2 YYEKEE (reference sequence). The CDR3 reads CASRQTDWVGYNEQFF. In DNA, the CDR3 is TGTGCCAGCAGGCAAACTGACTGGGTGGGCTACAATGAGCAGTTCTTC.

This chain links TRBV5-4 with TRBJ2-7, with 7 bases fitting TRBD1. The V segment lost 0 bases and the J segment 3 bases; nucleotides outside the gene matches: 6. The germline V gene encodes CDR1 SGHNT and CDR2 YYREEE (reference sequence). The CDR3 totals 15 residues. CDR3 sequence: CASSLVGGYYYEQYF. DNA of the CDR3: TGTGCCAGCAGCTTGGTAGGGGGCTACTACTACGAGCAGTACTTC.

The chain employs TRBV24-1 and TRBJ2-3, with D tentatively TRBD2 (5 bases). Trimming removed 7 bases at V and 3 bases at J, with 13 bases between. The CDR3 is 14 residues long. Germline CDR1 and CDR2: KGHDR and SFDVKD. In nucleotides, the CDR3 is TGTGCCACCAGCGGGAAAGTGGGGACAGATACGCAGTATTTT. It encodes CATSGKVGTDTQYF.

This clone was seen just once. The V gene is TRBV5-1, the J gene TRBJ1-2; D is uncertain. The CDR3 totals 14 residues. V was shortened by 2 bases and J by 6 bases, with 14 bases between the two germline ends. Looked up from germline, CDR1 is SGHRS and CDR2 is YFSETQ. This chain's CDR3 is CASSFQWPTNGYTF. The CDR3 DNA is TGCGCCAGCAGCTTTCAGTGGCCTACTAATGGCTACACCTTC.

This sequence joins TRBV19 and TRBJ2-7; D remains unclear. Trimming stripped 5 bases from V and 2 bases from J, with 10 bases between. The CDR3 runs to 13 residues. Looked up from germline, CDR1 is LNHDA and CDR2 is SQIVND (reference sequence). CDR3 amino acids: CASSPAPTYEQYF. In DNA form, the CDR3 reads TGTGCCAGTAGTCCGGCACCGACCTACGAGCAGTACTTC.

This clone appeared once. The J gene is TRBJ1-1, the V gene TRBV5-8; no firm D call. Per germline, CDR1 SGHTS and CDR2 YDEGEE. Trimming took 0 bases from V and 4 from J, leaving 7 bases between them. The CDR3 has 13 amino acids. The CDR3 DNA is TGTGCCAGCAGCTTGGCCTTCAGCACTGAAGCTTTCTTT. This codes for CASSLAFSTEAFF.